The 26 T cell receptor beta chains below all came from one sample that was sequenced in a study of CD8+ T cells in alopecia areata. Reverse transcription of extracted RNA yielded cDNA, which provided the sequencing template. Libraries were prepared by immunoSEQ multiplex PCR; TCRdb keeps only in-frame clonotypes and omits some of them. The sample contains about 130,000 clones, about 56% of which appear only once. Treatment defined: oral pan-JAK inhibitor, 5-10 mg twice daily. The source material was CD8+ T cells sorted from blood, sampled at week 4, from a patient treated with tofacitinib. These receptors were collected from a human donor with alopecia areata.

This clone was found once. The chain carries TRBV5-1 and TRBJ1-5, with D uncertain. The length of the CDR3 is 15 residues. Trimming took off 0 bases at V and 3 bases at J, with 10 bases between the two ends. Germline V gives CDR1 SGHRS, CDR2 YFSETQ. The chain's CDR3 is CASSLDAGINQPQHF. Written as DNA, the CDR3 is TGCGCCAGCAGCTTGGACGCGGGGATCAATCAGCCCCAGCATTTT.

Only a few counts were recorded for this clone. This chain connects TRBV6-5 to TRBJ2-4; no firm D call. Germline CDR1 reads MNHEY; CDR2 reads SVGAGI. The ends were cut back, 4 bases at V and 8 bases at J, with 12 bases in the middle. The CDR3 loop spans 13 amino acids. In nucleotides, the CDR3 is TGTGCCAGCAGTTCCGACCGTGGGGACATTCAGTACTTC. Translated, it gives CASSSDRGDIQYF.

The chain recombines TRBV15 with TRBJ2-4, with D perhaps TRBD2 (5 bases). CDR3 length equals 14 residues. Trimming took 0 bases from V and 9 from J, leaving 12 bases between them. Germline CDR1 LNHNV, CDR2 YYDKDF (reference sequence). For the CDR3, the DNA is TGTGCCACCAGCAGAGATTCCGGGGAAAGCATTCAGTACTTC. Translated, it gives CATSRDSGESIQYF. Variable domain in full (rest from reference TRBV15 and TRBJ2-4): DAMVIQNPRYQVTQFGKPVTLSCSQTLNHNVMYWYQQKSSQAPKLLFHYYDKDFNNEADTPDNFQSRRPNTSFCFLDIRSPGLGDTAMYLCATSRDSGESIQYFGAGTRLSVL.

This clone has more than one count but fewer than ten. DNA for the CDR3: TGTGCCATCAGTGAGGGTGGATCTAGCACAGATACGCAGTATTTT. Its protein is CAISEGGSSTDTQYF. The chain uses TRBV10-3 and TRBJ2-3; D not resolved. This CDR3 comprises 15 residues. Trimming shortened V by 2 bases and J by 0 bases, and 9 bases separated the two germline ends. Germline loops: CDR1 ENHRY, CDR2 SYGVKD.

The chain couples TRBV27 to TRBJ1-2, with a tentative D call TRBD1 (6 bases). This CDR3 spans 16 amino acids. The V gene's germline CDR1 is MNHEY and CDR2 SMNVEV (reference sequence). V was cut by 5 bases and J by 1 base, with 17 bases left in between. CDR3 amino acids: CASSESAGQLNYGYTF. The DNA of the CDR3 is TGTGCCAGCAGTGAATCCGCCGGACAGCTTAACTATGGCTACACCTTC.

The sample holds a few counts of this clone. An end of the junction does not agree with germline; a read error may underlie this. The rearrangement links TRBV5-1 to TRBJ2-5; D is possibly TRBD1 or TRBD2 (5 bases each). The V gene's germline CDR1 is SGHRS and CDR2 YFSETQ. The CDR3 has 14 residues. Here the CDR3 reads CASSLVLGGETQYF. The DNA of the CDR3 is TGTGCCAGCAGCTTGGTGCTTGGGGGAGAGACCCAGTACTTC.

This clone came up many times. V usage is TRBV11-2 and J usage is TRBJ2-7; D gene uncertain. Germline CDR1 is SGHAT and CDR2 is FQNNGV. The CDR3 length is 11 residues. V lost 6 bases to trimming and J lost 7 bases, with 10 bases between them. CDR3 coding DNA: TGTGCCAGCAGTCGTCTGTGGGAGCAGTACTTC. Residues: CASSRLWEQYF.

The rearrangement links TRBV30 to TRBJ1-1; no firm D call. The germline gives CDR1 GTSNPN, CDR2 SVGIG (reference sequence). The CDR3 totals 14 residues. The V end was cut by 3 bases, the J end by 1 base, with 12 bases between. The DNA for the CDR3 is TGTGCCTGGAGCCTAGCGTGGGGGAACACTGAAGCTTTCTTT. This translates into CAWSLAWGNTEAFF. The full variable domain, in which reference TRBV30 and TRBJ1-1 provide the parts outside the CDR3, is SQTIHQWPATLVQPVGSPLSLECTVEGTSNPNLYWYRQAAGRGLQLLFYSVGIGQISSEVPQNLSASRPQDRQFILSSKKLLLSDSGFYLCAWSLAWGNTEAFFGQGTRLTVV.

The table lists this clone with a few counts. CDR3 protein: CAIGWTGGNEQYF. The CDR3 region has the DNA TGTGCCATCGGATGGACAGGAGGAAACGAGCAGTACTTC. The chain combines TRBV15 with TRBJ2-7, with 7 bases fitting TRBD1. Germline V gives CDR1 LNHNV, CDR2 YYDKDF (reference sequence). CDR3 size: 13 residues. The V and J ends lost 10 bases and 5 bases, in that order; junction bases with no gene match: 11.

This clone was seen more than once but under ten times. V usage is TRBV5-4 and J usage is TRBJ2-5, with D unresolved. In germline, CDR1 is SGHNT, CDR2 YYREEE (reference sequence). This CDR3 region has 14 residues. V lost 1 base to trimming and J lost 0 bases, with 7 bases between them. CDR3 residues: CASSLYSYQETQYF. The CDR3 bases are TGTGCCAGCAGCTTGTACTCGTACCAAGAGACCCAGTACTTC.

This clone was picked up one time. The chain employs TRBV5-4 and TRBJ2-3; tentative D call: TRBD1 (5 bases). Germline V gene data show CDR1 as SGHNT and CDR2 as YYREEE (reference sequence). With 3 bases removed from V and 0 bases from J, the gap between germline ends came to 8 bases. The CDR3 has 14 residues. CDR3 loop: CASSYDRSTDTQYF. The CDR3 DNA is TGTGCCAGCAGCTATGACAGAAGCACAGATACGCAGTATTTT.

A remark on this clone: This sample includes further DNA sequences coding for the same CDR3. This chain uses TRBV5-1 with TRBJ2-5; D gene ambiguous. Germline lookup yields CDR1 SGHRS and CDR2 YFSETQ. Trimming took off 2 bases at V and 5 bases at J, with 4 bases between the two ends. This CDR3 is built from 11 residues. CDR3 DNA: TGCGCCAGCAGCTTATTGGAGACCCAGTACTTC. The encoded protein is CASSLLETQYF.

This clone was found a few times. The V and J genes are TRBV23-1 and TRBJ1-5; 8 bases fit TRBD1. Being an ORF, TRBV23-1 has a function that is uncertain. V dropped 4 bases and J dropped 2; count of bases not matched to a gene: 1. The CDR3 is 14 amino acids. CDR3 sequence reads: CASSPGGGNQPQHF. The CDR3, as DNA: TGCGCCAGCAGTCCAGGGGGCGGCAATCAGCCCCAGCATTTT.

The J gene is TRBJ2-1, the V gene TRBV7-2, with D unresolved. Trimming shortened V by 3 bases and J by 10 bases, and 7 bases separated the two germline ends. The germline V gene encodes CDR1 SGHTA and CDR2 FQGNSA. The CDR3 spans 11 residues. This CDR3 reads CASSFSYEQFF. The CDR3 nucleotides are TGTGCCAGCAGCTTCAGCTACGAGCAGTTCTTC.

The chain employs TRBV25-1 and TRBJ2-3; maybe TRBD1 (6 bases). This CDR3 region has 15 residues. Trimming left V 2 bases short and J 10 bases short, with 19 bases between. Germline CDR1 MGHDK, CDR2 SYGVNS. CDR3 sequence (DNA): TGTGCCAGCAGTGAACAGGACAGTGGGCTTGTGTCGCAGTATTTT. This translates into CASSEQDSGLVSQYF.

J is TRBJ1-1 and V is TRBV28; D remains unclear. Germline V gene data show CDR1 as MDHEN and CDR2 as SYDVKM. The CDR3 is 11 residues long. V lost 6 bases, J lost 6 bases, and 8 bases lay in between. The DNA for the CDR3 is TGTGCCAGCAGCCGACTCCCTGAAGCTTTCTTT. This translates into CASSRLPEAFF.

This clone appeared a few times. The rearrangement links TRBV25-1 to TRBJ2-7; TRBD1 is a possible D gene (5 bases). The CDR3 totals 12 residues. Per germline, CDR1 MGHDK and CDR2 SYGVNS. With 5 bases removed from V and 3 bases from J, the gap between germline ends came to 8 bases. The CDR3 DNA reads TGTGCCAGCAGTATAGGGGTCTACGAGCAGTACTTC. Protein product: CASSIGVYEQYF.

The chain carries TRBV27 and TRBJ1-1; 7 bases are a match to TRBD1. Germline CDR1 MNHEY, CDR2 SMNVEV (reference sequence). Losses at the gene ends were 5 bases for V and 3 bases for J; bases not matched to a gene: 3. CDR3 size: 13 residues. In nucleotides, the CDR3 is TGTGCCAGCAGTGACAGGGATTACACTGAAGCTTTCTTT. Translating gives CASSDRDYTEAFF.

The chain has TRBV9 and TRBJ1-2; 7 bases are a match to TRBD1. Germline trimming cut 0 bases from V and 7 bases from J; bases unmatched to any gene: 6. CDR1 and CDR2 (germline): SGDLS, YYNGEE. The CDR3 consists of 14 residues. CDR3 sequence: CASSVGGGGSGYTF. CDR3 nucleotides: TGTGCCAGCAGCGTAGGAGGAGGGGGCAGTGGCTACACCTTC.

Turning to this clone: Just one base apart from a much larger clone, this may be a read error. In the same sample, other DNA sequences code for this CDR3. The rearrangement links TRBV6-1 to TRBJ2-7; D is ambiguous. Germline lookup yields CDR1 MNHNS and CDR2 SASEGT. This CDR3 has 10 amino acids. V gave up 6 bases and J gave up 3 bases, with 3 bases separating them. This chain's CDR3 is CASRDYEQYF. In DNA, the CDR3 is TGTGCCAGCAGGGACTACGAGCAGTACTTC.

The chain carries TRBV29-1 and TRBJ1-1; the D gene is possibly TRBD1 (5 bases). The CDR3 runs 12 residues. V was pared by 4 bases and J by 1 base, with 7 bases between. Germline-derived CDR1 and CDR2 are SQVTM and ANQGSEA. The CDR3 DNA reads as TGCAGCGTTGCCGGACAGAACACTGAAGCTTTCTTT. Its translation: CSVAGQNTEAFF.

This clone was detected once. The CDR3 sequence: CASSDLGDSPLHF. The DNA of the CDR3 is TGTGCCAGCAGCGATTTGGGGGATTCACCCCTCCACTTT. J is TRBJ1-6 and V is TRBV7-9; D is possibly TRBD1 (5 bases). Germline loops: CDR1 SEHNR, CDR2 FQNEAQ (reference sequence). V lost 5 bases to trimming and J lost 8 bases, with 10 bases between them. This CDR3 has 13 residues.

There are a few counts of this clone. The chain uses TRBV7-9 and TRBJ1-2; the D is unclear. V lost 2 bases, J lost 2 bases, and 9 bases lay in between. This CDR3 is 14 amino acids long. Per germline, CDR1 SEHNR and CDR2 FQNEAQ (reference sequence). The CDR3 reads CASSLRGQNYGYTF. The CDR3 nucleotides are TGTGCCAGCAGCTTACGAGGCCAGAACTATGGCTACACCTTC.

This clone has just a few counts. V usage is TRBV29-1 and J usage is TRBJ2-2; D unclear. Germline CDR1 and CDR2: SQVTM and ANQGSEA. The V and J ends lost 8 bases and 1 base respectively, with 11 bases between them. The CDR3 extends over 13 amino acids. CDR3 sequence reads: CSTGPGNTGELFF. Here the CDR3 DNA reads TGCAGCACCGGTCCGGGGAACACCGGGGAGCTGTTTTTT.

The gene calls are TRBV5-1 and TRBJ2-7; possibly TRBD2 for D (7 bases). V was clipped by 1 base and J by 6 bases, with 20 bases between them. The length of the CDR3 is 16 residues. Germline V gene lookup returns CDR1 SGHRS and CDR2 YFSETQ. CDR3 DNA: TGCGCCAGCAGCTTGCAAGGGGGGGCCTCGGTAACCGAGCAGTACTTC. It translates to CASSLQGGASVTEQYF.

The chain is built from TRBV5-4 and TRBJ2-6; D uncertain. The length of the CDR3 is 16 residues. Germline V CDR1 and CDR2: SGHNT, YYREEE (reference sequence). V was trimmed by 0 bases and J by 0 bases, leaving 7 bases between them. CDR3 sequence (DNA): TGTGCCAGCAGCTTGGACAGCTTCTCTGGGGCCAACGTCCTGACTTTC. Its protein product is CASSLDSFSGANVLTF.